These 10 T cell receptor beta chains came from one sample sequenced in a study of cytomegalovirus exposure and HLA in healthy donors. 13 Jbeta primers and 60 Vbeta primers were used for the PCR. Generated by immunoSEQ multiplex PCR, the TCRdb table keeps only in-frame clones and is missing some. The sample holds about 200,000 clones, around 75% seen once. Sequencing input: PBMCs. Receptors were obtained from a male donor in good health and CMV-seropositive.

The chain joins TRBV9 to TRBJ2-1, with 10 bases identical to TRBD2. The CDR3 covers 14 residues. The germline gives CDR1 SGDLS, CDR2 YYNGEE. Germline trimming cut 3 bases from V and 6 bases from J; bases unmatched to any gene: 3. CDR3 region: CASSATSGVNEQFF. CDR3 coding DNA: TGTGCCAGCAGCGCCACTAGCGGGGTCAATGAGCAGTTCTTC. Complete variable domain (other parts from reference TRBV9 and TRBJ2-1): DSGVTQTPKHLITATGQRVTLRCSPRSGDLSVYWYQQSLDQGLQFLIQYYNGEERAKGNILERFSAQQFPDLHSELNLSSLELGDSALYFCASSATSGVNEQFFGPGTRLTVL.

This chain uses TRBV18 with TRBJ1-1, with 8 bases matching TRBD1. V was pared by 2 bases and J by 4 bases, with 6 bases of the junction left unmatched. In germline, CDR1 is KGHSH, CDR2 LQKENI. CDR3 length equals 15 residues. DNA for the CDR3: TGTGCCAGCTCACCAGGTAGAACAGGGGGCACTGAAGCTTTCTTT. It encodes CASSPGRTGGTEAFF.

The rearrangement joins TRBV4-1 to TRBJ2-2; D might be TRBD2 (5 bases). The CDR3 sequence is 14 residues long. V was trimmed by 2 bases and J by 4 bases, leaving 8 bases between them. CDR1 and CDR2 (germline): MGHRA, YSYEKL. As DNA, the CDR3 is TGCGCCAGCAGCCAATGGGGAGTCACCGGGGAGCTGTTTTTT. This gives the protein CASSQWGVTGELFF.

This chain uses TRBV19 with TRBJ1-1; D may be TRBD1 (6 bases). Per the germline V gene, CDR1 is LNHDA and CDR2 is SQIVND (reference sequence). V was pared by 6 bases and J by 4 bases, with 18 bases between. The CDR3 covers 15 residues. The CDR3 sequence is CASSPRTVRGTEAFF. The CDR3 coding sequence is TGTGCCAGTAGCCCAAGGACAGTTAGGGGCACTGAAGCTTTCTTT.

The rearrangement joins TRBV5-5 to TRBJ2-7; 11 bases are a match to TRBD2. Germline V gene lookup returns CDR1 SGHKS and CDR2 YYEKEE (reference sequence). CDR3 length equals 15 residues. J was trimmed by 2 bases and V by 3 bases; bases with no gene match: 4. CDR3 bases: TGTGCCAGCAGCTACTTTAGCGGGGGGGCCTACGAGCAGTACTTC. It encodes CASSYFSGGAYEQYF. The full variable domain, in which reference TRBV5-5 and TRBJ2-7 provide the parts outside the CDR3, is DAGVTQSPTHLIKTRGQQVTLRCSPISGHKSVSWYQQVLGQGPQFIFQYYEKEERGRGNFPDRFSARQFPNYSSELNVNALLLGDSALYLCASSYFSGGAYEQYFGPGTRLTVT.

This chain connects TRBV6-9 to TRBJ2-1, with TRBD2 identical over 10 bases. The CDR3 covers 16 residues. From germline, CDR1 is MNHGY and CDR2 SVAAGI. J gave up 5 bases and V 1 base, and 5 bases lay outside the gene matches. DNA of the CDR3: TGTGCCAGCAGTTATTGGAGCGGGGGGGCCGACAATGAGCAGTTCTTC. As protein: CASSYWSGGADNEQFF.

The chain carries TRBV4-2 and TRBJ2-2; 8 bases fit TRBD2. CDR1 is LGHNA, CDR2 YNFKEQ, per germline. CDR3 length: 17 residues. Germline trimming cut 0 bases from V and 4 bases from J; bases unmatched to any gene: 7. The CDR3 loop is CASSQEPSGSGTGELFF. The DNA of the CDR3 is TGTGCCAGCAGCCAAGAACCCAGCGGGAGCGGCACCGGGGAGCTGTTTTTT.

This chain links TRBV19 with TRBJ2-3, with a possible D match to TRBD2 (6 bases). The CDR3 length is 15 residues. V was cut by 3 bases and J by 2 bases, with 12 bases left in between. CDR1 is LNHDA and CDR2 is SQIVND in the germline V gene (reference sequence). The CDR3 nucleotides are TGTGCCAGTAGTATCCTTAGCGGAAACACAGATACGCAGTATTTT. This sequence encodes CASSILSGNTDTQYF.

This chain connects TRBV9 to TRBJ2-3; perhaps TRBD1 as D (7 bases). The CDR3 has 14 residues. Germline V gene data show CDR1 as SGDLS and CDR2 as YYNGEE. Trimming removed 7 bases from V and 0 bases from J, with 12 bases in between. The chain's CDR3 is CASARGTSTDTQYF. The CDR3 bases are TGTGCCAGCGCCAGGGGGACTAGCACAGATACGCAGTATTTT.

CDR3 protein: CASSPYGLAGEVADTQYF. In DNA, the CDR3 is TGTGCCAGCTCACCATACGGGCTAGCGGGAGAGGTGGCAGATACGCAGTATTTT. This chain uses TRBV18 with TRBJ2-3, with 10 bases lining up with TRBD2. The CDR3 totals 18 residues. V shed 2 bases, J shed 4 bases, and the junction held 12 bases outside the gene matches. The germline gives CDR1 KGHSH, CDR2 LQKENI.